This T cell receptor (beta chain) was profiled in a study of T cell responses to AZD1222 COVID-19 vaccine. Study-wide findings and caveats: The donor group comprised mostly white British people and more females; the analysis possibly underestimated clonal diversity. Only a handful of AZD1222 recipients, roughly 6 in all, had baseline seropositivity.

Some clones are missing from TCRdb's copy, which holds only in-frame ones; the method was immunoSEQ multiplex PCR. Altogether around 130,000 clones are present, 86% being singletons, with the ten largest covering about 12%. This CDR3 has 18 amino acids. The V and J ends lost 1 base and 1 base, in that order; junction bases with no gene match: 10. The germline V gene has CDR1 SGHAT and CDR2 FQNNGV. With respect to this clone: Its antigen remains unidentified.

This TCR came from an adult in good health. Sequenced here: peripheral blood, sampled on day 0 of AZD1222 vaccination. The rearrangement uses TRBV11-2 and TRBJ1-5, with TRBD1 matching over 7 bases. The CDR3 region has the DNA TGTGCCAGCAGCTTAGGGGACAGCAGGATCTTCAGCAATCAGCCCCAGCATTTT. Translation gives CASSLGDSRIFSNQPQHF.